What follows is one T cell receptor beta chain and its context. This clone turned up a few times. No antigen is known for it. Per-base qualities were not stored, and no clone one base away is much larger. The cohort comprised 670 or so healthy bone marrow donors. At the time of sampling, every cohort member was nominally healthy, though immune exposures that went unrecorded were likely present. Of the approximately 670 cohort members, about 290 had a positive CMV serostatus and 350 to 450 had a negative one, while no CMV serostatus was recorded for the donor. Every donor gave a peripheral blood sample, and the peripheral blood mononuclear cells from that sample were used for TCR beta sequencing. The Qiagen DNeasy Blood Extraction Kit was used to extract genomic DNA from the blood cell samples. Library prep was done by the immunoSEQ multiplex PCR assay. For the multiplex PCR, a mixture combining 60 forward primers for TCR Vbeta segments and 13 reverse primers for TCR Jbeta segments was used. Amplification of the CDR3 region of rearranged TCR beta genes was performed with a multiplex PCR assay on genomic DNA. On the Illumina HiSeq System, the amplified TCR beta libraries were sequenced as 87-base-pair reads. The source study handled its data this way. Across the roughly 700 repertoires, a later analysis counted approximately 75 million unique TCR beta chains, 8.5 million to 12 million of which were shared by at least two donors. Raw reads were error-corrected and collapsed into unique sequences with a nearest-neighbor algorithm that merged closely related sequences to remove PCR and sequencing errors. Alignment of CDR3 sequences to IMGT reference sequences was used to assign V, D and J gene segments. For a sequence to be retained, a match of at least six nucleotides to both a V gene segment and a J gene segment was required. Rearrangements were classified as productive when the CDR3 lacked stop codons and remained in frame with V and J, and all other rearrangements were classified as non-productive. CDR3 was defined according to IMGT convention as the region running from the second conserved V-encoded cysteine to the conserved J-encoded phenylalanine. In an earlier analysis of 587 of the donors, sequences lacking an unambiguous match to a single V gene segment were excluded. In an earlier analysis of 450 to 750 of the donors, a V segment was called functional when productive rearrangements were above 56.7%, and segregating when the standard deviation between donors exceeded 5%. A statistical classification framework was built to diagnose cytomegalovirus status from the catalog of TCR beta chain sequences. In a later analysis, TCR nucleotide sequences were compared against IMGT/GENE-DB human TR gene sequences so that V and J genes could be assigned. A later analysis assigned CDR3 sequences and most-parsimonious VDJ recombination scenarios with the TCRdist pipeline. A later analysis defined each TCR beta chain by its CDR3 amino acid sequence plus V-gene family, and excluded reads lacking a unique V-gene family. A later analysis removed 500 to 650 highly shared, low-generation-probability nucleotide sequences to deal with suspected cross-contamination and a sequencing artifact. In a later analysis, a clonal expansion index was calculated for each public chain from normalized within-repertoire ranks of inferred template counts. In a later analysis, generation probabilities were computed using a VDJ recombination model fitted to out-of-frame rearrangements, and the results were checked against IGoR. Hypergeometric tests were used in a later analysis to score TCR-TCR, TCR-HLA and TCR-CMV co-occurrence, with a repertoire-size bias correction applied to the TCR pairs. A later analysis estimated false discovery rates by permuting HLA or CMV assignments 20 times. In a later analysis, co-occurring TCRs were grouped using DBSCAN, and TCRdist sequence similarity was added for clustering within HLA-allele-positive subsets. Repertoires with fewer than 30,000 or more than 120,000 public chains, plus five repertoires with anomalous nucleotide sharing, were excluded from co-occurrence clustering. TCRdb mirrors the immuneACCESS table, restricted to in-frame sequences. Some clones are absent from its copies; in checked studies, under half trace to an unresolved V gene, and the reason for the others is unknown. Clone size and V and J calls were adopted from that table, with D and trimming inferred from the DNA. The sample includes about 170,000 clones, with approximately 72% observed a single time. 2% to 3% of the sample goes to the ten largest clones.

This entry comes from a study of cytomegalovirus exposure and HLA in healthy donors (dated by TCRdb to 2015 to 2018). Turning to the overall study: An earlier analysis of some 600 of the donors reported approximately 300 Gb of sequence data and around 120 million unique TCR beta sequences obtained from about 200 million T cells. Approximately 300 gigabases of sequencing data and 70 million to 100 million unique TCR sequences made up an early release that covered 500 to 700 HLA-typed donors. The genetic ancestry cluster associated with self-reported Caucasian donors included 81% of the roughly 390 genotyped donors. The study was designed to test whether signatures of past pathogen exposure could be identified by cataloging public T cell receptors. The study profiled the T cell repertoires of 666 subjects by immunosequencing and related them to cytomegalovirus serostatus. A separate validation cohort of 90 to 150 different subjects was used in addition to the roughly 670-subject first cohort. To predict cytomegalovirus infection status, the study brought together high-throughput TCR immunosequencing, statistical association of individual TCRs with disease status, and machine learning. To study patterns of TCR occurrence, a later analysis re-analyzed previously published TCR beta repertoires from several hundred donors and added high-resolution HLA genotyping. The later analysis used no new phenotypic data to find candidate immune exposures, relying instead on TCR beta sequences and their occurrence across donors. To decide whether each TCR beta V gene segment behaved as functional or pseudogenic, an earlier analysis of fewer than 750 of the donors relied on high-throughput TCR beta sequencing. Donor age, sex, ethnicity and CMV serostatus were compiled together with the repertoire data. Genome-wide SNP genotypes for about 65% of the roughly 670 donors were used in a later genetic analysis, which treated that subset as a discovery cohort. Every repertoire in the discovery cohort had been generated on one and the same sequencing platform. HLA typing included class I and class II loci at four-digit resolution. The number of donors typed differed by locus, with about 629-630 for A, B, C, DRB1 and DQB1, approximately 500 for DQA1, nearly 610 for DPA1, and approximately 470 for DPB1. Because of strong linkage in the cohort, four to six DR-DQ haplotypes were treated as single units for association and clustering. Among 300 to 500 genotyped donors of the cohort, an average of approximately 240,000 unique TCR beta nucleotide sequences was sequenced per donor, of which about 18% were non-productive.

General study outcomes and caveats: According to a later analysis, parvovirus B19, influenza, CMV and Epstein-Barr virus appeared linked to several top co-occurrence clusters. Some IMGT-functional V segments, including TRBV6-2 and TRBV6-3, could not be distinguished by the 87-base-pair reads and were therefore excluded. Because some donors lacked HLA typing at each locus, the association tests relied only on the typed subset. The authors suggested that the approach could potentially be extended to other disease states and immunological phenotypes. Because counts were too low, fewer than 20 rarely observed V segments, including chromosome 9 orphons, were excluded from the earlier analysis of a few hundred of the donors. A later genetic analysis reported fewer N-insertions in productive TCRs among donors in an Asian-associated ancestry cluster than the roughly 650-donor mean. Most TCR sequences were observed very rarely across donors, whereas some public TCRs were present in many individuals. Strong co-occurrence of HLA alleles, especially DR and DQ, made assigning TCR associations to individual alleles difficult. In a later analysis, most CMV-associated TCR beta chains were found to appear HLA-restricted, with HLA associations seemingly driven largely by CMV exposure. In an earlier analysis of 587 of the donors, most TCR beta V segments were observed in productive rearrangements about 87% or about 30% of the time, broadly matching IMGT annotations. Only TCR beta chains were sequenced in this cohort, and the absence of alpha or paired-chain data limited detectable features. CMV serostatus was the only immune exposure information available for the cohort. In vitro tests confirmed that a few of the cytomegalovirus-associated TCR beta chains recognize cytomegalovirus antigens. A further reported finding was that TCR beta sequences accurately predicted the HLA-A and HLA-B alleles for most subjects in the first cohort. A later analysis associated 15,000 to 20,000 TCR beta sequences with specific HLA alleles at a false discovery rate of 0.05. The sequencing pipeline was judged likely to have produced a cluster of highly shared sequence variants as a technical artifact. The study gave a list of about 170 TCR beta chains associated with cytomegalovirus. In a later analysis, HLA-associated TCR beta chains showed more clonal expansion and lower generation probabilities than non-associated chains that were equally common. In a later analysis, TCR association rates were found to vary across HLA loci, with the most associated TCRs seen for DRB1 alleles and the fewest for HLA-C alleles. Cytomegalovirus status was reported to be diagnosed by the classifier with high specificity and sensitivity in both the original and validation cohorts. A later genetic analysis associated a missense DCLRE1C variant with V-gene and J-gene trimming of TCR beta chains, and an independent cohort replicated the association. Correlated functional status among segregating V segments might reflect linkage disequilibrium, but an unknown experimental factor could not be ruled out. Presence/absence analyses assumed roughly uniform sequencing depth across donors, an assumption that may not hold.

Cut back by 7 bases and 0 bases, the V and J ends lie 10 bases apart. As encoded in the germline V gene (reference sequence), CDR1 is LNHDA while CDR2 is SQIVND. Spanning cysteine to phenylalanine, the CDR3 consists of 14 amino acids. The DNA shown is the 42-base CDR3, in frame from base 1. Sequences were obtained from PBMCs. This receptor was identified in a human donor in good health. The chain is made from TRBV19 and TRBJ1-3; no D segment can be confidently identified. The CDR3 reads CASTEFSSGNTIYF. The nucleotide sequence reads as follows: TGTGCCAGTACGGAGTTCAGCTCTGGAAACACCATATATTTT.